This T cell receptor beta chain was recovered during a study of shared clonotypes between healthy human individuals. The length of the CDR3 is 13 residues. Germline loops: CDR1 MNHEY, CDR2 SMNVEV (reference sequence). V lost 5 bases and J 3 bases, leaving 11 bases between the germline ends. DNA from unsorted PBMC was sequenced on ten immunoSEQ deep assay plates. Profiled with immunoSEQ multiplex PCR; TCRdb holds only in-frame clones, not every one. The table lists roughly 490,000 clones, roughly 78% of them singletons, with approximately 12% in the top ten. Sequenced input: PBMCs. The genes are TRBV27 and TRBJ2-7; perhaps TRBD2 as D (5 bases). The TCR was taken from a woman in her thirties or forties in good health. Some clones in this sample may be carry-over from other donors' samples. CDR3 bases: TGTGCCAGCAGTCTTAAAGAGGGCTACGAGCAGTACTTC. Its translation is CASSLKEGYEQYF.